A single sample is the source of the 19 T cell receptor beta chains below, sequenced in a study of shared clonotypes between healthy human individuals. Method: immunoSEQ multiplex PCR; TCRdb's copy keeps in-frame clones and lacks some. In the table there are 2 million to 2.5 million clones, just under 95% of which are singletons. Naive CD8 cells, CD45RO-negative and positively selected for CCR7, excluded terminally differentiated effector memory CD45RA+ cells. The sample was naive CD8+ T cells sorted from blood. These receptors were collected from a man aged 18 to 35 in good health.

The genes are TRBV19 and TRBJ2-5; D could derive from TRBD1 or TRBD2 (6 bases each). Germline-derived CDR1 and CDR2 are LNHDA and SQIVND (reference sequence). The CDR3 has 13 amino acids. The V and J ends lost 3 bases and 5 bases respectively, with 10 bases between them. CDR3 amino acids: CASSIGGAETQYF. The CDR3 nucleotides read TGTGCCAGTAGTATCGGGGGCGCTGAGACCCAGTACTTC.

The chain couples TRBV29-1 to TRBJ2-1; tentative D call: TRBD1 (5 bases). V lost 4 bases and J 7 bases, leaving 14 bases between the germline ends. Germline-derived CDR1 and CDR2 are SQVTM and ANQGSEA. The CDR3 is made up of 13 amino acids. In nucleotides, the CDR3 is TGCAGCGTTGTGGGTGGACAAGGTAATGAGCAGTTCTTC. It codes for CSVVGGQGNEQFF.

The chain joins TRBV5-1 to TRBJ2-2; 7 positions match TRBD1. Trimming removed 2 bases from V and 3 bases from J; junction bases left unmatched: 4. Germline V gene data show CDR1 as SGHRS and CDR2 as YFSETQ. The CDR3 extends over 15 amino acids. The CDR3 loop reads CASSFGQVHTGELFF. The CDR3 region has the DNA TGCGCCAGCAGCTTTGGACAGGTACACACCGGGGAGCTGTTTTTT.

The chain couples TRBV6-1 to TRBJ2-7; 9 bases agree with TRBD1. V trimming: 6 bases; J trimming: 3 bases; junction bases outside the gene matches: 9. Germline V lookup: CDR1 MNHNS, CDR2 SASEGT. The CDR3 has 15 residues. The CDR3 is CASSDGQGYGYEQYF. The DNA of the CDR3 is TGTGCCAGCAGCGATGGACAGGGGTACGGCTACGAGCAGTACTTC.

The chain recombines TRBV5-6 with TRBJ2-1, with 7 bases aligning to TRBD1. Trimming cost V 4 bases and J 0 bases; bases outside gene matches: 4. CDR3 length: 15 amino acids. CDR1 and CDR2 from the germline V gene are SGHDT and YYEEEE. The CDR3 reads CASSGRGSSYNEQFF. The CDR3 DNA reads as TGTGCCAGCAGCGGCAGGGGGAGCTCCTACAATGAGCAGTTCTTC.

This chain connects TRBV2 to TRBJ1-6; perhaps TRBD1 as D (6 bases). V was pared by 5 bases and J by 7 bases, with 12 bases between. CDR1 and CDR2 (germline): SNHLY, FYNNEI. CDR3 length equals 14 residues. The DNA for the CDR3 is TGTGCCAGCAGTAAGACAGGCCAGAATTCACCCCTCCACTTT. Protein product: CASSKTGQNSPLHF.

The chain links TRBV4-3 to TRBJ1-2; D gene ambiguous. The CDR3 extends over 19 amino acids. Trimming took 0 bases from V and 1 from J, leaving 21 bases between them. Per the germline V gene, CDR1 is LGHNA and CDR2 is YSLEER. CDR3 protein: CASSQDPPGSDSYNYGYTF. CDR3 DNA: TGCGCCAGCAGCCAAGACCCCCCGGGCAGCGACTCATATAACTATGGCTACACCTTC.

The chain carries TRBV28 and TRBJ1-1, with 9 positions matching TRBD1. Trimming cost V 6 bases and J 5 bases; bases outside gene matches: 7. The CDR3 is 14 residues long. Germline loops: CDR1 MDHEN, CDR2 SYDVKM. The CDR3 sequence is CASSHGQGSTEAFF. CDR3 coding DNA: TGTGCCAGCAGCCATGGACAGGGGAGTACTGAAGCTTTCTTT. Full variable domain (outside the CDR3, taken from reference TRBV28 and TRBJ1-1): DVKVTQSSRYLVKRTGEKVFLECVQDMDHENMFWYRQDPGLGLRLIYFSYDVKMKEKGDIPEGYSVSREKKERFSLILESASTNQTSMYLCASSHGQGSTEAFFGQGTRLTVV.

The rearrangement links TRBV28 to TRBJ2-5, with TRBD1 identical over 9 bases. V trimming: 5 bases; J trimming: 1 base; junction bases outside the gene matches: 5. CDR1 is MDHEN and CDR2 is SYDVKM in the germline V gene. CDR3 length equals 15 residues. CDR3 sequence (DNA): TGTGCCAGCAGTGGGACAGGGTTACCCCAAGAGACCCAGTACTTC. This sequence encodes CASSGTGLPQETQYF.

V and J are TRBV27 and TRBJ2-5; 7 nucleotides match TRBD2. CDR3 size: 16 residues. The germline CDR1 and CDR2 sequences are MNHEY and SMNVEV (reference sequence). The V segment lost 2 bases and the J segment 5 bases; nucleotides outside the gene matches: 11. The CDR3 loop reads CASSLGGDYLLETQYF. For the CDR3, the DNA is TGTGCCAGCAGTTTAGGCGGGGACTACCTACTGGAGACCCAGTACTTC.

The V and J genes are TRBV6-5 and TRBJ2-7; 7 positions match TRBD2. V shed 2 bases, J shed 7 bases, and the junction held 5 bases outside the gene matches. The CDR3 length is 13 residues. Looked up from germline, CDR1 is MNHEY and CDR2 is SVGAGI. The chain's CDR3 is CASSYLAVPEQYF. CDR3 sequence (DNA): TGTGCCAGCAGTTACCTAGCGGTACCGGAGCAGTACTTC.

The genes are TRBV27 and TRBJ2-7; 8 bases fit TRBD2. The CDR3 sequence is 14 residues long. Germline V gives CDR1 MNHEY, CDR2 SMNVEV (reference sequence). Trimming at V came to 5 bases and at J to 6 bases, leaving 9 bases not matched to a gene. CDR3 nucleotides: TGTGCCAGCAGTCTACTAGCGGCTTCGACCGAGCAGTACTTC. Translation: CASSLLAASTEQYF.

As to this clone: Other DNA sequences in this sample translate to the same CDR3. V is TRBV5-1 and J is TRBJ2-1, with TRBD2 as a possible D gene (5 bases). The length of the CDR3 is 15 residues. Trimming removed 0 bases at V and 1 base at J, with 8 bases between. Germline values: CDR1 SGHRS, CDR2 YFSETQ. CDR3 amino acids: CASSLVGGSYNEQFF. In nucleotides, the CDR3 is TGCGCCAGCAGCTTGGTGGGCGGGTCCTACAATGAGCAGTTCTTC. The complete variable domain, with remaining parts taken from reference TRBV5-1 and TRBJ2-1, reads KAGVTQTPRYLIKTRGQQVTLSCSPISGHRSVSWYQQTPGQGLQFLFEYFSETQRNKGNFPGRFSGRQFSNSRSEMNVSTLELGDSALYLCASSLVGGSYNEQFFGPGTRLTVL.

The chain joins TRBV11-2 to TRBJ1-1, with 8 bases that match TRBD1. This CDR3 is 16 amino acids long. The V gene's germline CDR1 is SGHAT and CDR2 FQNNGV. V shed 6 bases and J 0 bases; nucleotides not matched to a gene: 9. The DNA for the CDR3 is TGTGCCAGCAGACAAGACAGGGGATCCCTGAACACTGAAGCTTTCTTT. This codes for CASRQDRGSLNTEAFF.

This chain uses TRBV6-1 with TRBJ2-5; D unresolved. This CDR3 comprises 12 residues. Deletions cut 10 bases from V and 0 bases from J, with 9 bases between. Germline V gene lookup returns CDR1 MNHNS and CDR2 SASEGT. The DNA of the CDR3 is TGTGCCACTGAGGACCACCAAGAGACCCAGTACTTC. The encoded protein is CATEDHQETQYF.

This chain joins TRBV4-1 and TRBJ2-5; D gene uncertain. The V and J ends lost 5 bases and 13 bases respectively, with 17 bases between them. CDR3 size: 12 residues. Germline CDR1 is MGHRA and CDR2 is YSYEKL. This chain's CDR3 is CASSALNPPLYF. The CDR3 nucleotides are TGCGCCAGCAGCGCTCTAAATCCTCCCTTGTACTTC.

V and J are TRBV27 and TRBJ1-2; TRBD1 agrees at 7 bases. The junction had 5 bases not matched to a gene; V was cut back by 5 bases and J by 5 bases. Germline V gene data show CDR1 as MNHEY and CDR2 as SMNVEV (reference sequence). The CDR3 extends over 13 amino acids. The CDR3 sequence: CASSPTGQYGYTF. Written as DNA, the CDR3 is TGTGCCAGCAGTCCAACGGGACAGTATGGCTACACCTTC.

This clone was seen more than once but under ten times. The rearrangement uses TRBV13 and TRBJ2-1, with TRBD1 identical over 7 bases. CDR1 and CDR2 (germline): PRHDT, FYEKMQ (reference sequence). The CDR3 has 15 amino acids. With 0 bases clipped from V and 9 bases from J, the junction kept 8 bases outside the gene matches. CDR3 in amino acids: CASSLGDREGSEQFF. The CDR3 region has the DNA TGTGCCAGCAGCTTAGGAGACAGGGAAGGGAGTGAGCAGTTCTTC.

CDR3 sequence reads: CASSLGRLNTEAFF. The CDR3 nucleotides are TGTGCCAGCTCCTTAGGCAGGTTGAACACTGAAGCTTTCTTT. The chain couples TRBV6-1 to TRBJ1-1, with D unclear. The V gene's germline CDR1 is MNHNS and CDR2 SASEGT. The CDR3 has 14 amino acids. The V and J ends lost 8 bases and 0 bases respectively, with 13 bases between them.